Listed below are T cell receptor beta chains from one sample, sequenced in a study of blood T cell repertoires in COVID-19. Here immunoSEQ multiplex PCR was the method, and the copy in TCRdb shows in-frame clones only, minus some. This table holds approximately 210,000 clones, about 88% found once. Sequencing was performed on peripheral blood. These receptors all come from a human donor in a cohort sampled during active COVID-19. The CDR3 runs from the conserved cysteine through the conserved F or W. D genes are given only for firm matches. A row's size may be missing; if present it is once, few, many or a size class.

V gene	clone size	J gene	D gene	CDR3 DNA	CDR3 protein
TRBV2	once	TRBJ2-3	TRBD2	TGTGCCAGCGACCTCCGGGGAGGGACAGATACGCAGTATTTT	CASDLRGGTDTQYF
TRBV3-1/TRBV3-2	NA	TRBJ1-4	TRBD1	TGTGCCAGCAGCCAAGGGGACAGGGGGATGGCTGAAAAACTGTTTTTT	CASSQGDRGMAEKLFF
TRBV3-1/TRBV3-2	NA	TRBJ2-1	NA	TGTGCCAGCAGCCGCTCGGCCTCGCACAGGTTCTTC	CASSRSASHRFF
TRBV10-3	once	TRBJ2-7	NA	TGTGCCATCAGTGAGTCTGGCAGGGAAAAGCAGTACTTC	CAISESGREKQYF
TRBV6-5	few	TRBJ1-1	NA	TGTGCCAGCAGTTACCTTTGGAACACTGAAGCTTTCTTT	CASSYLWNTEAFF
TRBV7-9	NA	TRBJ2-1	TRBD2	TGTGCCAGCAGCTTTTCGGGGGGTGGCGATGAGCAGTTCTTC	CASSFSGGGDEQFF
TRBV3-1/TRBV3-2	NA	TRBJ1-6	NA	TGTGCCAGCAGCCAAAGACCGGGGAATTCACCCCTCCACTTT	CASSQRPGNSPLHF
TRBV5-1	NA	TRBJ2-1	NA	TGCGCCAGCAGCTTGAATCTCGTTCGTGAGCAGTTCTTC	CASSLNLVREQFF
TRBV19	NA	TRBJ2-7	TRBD1	TGTGCCAGTAGAGATGGACAGGGGTACTTCGAGCAGTACTTC	CASRDGQGYFEQYF
TRBV7-9	NA	TRBJ2-3	TRBD1	TGTGCCAGCAGCCACAGGGGGTACTACACAGATACGCAGTATTTT	CASSHRGYYTDTQYF
TRBV19	NA	TRBJ1-2	TRBD1	TGTGCCAGTAGTGTCGGGACAGGGGAGGAAGGCTACACCTTC	CASSVGTGEEGYTF
TRBV7-6	NA	TRBJ1-1	TRBD1	TGTGCCAGCAGCCTTGGACAGGGGAGCAGAGAAGCTTTCTTT	CASSLGQGSREAFF
TRBV10-3	NA	TRBJ2-7	TRBD1	TGTGCCATCAAAAAGGGACAGGATCATTACGAGCAGTACTTC	CAIKKGQDHYEQYF
TRBV23-1	NA	TRBJ2-1	NA	TGCGCCAGCAGTCGCCCTGGACAGTACAATGAGCAGTTCTTC	CASSRPGQYNEQFF
TRBV6-6	NA	TRBJ2-7	TRBD2	TGTGCCAGCAGACTGACTAGCGGAGCTTTCTACGAGCAGTACTTC	CASRLTSGAFYEQYF
TRBV5-8	NA	TRBJ2-5	TRBD1	TGTGCCAGCAGCTCGGACAGGGGGAGGTGGGAGACCCAGTACTTC	CASSSDRGRWETQYF
TRBV19	NA	TRBJ2-7	NA	TGTGCCAGTAGCCAGGGGGGCTACGAGCAGTACTTC	CASSQGGYEQYF
TRBV28	once	TRBJ2-7	NA	TGTGCCAGCAGTTTACGGTGGTTCTACGAGCAGTACTTC	CASSLRWFYEQYF
TRBV9	NA	TRBJ2-4	TRBD2	TGTGCCAGCAGCGTAGGTGCGGGGGGGCGGGTAGATCAAAACATTCAGTACTTC	CASSVGAGGRVDQNIQYF
TRBV2	NA	TRBJ2-5	TRBD1	TGTGCCAGCAGGCGGGACAGGGGGGTAGTCGGTGATTGGGAGACCCAGTACTTC	CASRRDRGVVGDWETQYF
TRBV5-1	NA	TRBJ2-1	NA	TGCGCCAGCACCCTGGACTCTAGTCTTGGTGAGCAGTTCTTC	CASTLDSSLGEQFF
TRBV29-1	NA	TRBJ2-2	TRBD1	TGCAGCGGGTGGACAGGTTCCGGGGAGCTGTTTTTT	CSGWTGSGELFF
TRBV27	NA	TRBJ2-7	TRBD1	TGTGCCAGCAGCCATGGACAGGGACCATACGAGCAGTACTTC	CASSHGQGPYEQYF
TRBV28	NA	TRBJ2-5	NA	TGTGCCAGCAGTTTCCTCGCGGCTAAACAAGAGACCCAGTACTTC	CASSFLAAKQETQYF
TRBV7-6	once	TRBJ2-1	NA	TGTGCCAGCAGCACCCTGAGACTGCCCCATGAGCAGTTCTTC	CASSTLRLPHEQFF
TRBV29-1	NA	TRBJ2-1	TRBD1	TGCAGCGTTGGGGGGCCGCGGGACAGGTGGGGCAATGAGCAGTTCTTC	CSVGGPRDRWGNEQFF
TRBV29-1	NA	TRBJ1-2	TRBD1	TGCAGCGTAGCCGGGACAGAAACCTATGGCTACACCTTC	CSVAGTETYGYTF
TRBV9	NA	TRBJ2-3	NA	TGTGCCAGCAGCCCGAACAGGGGCACAGATACGCAGTATTTT	CASSPNRGTDTQYF
TRBV7-2	NA	TRBJ1-3	NA	TGTGCCAGCAGCATCGCAACCGGGGGGCTGAGGAACACCATATATTTT	CASSIATGGLRNTIYF
TRBV6-2/TRBV6-3	once	TRBJ1-5	NA	TGTGCCAGCAGTTACTCCCGGACAGATTATCGAAGCAATCAGCCCCAGCATTTT	CASSYSRTDYRSNQPQHF
TRBV6-2/TRBV6-3	NA	TRBJ2-1	TRBD2	TGTGCCAGCAGTTACGGTAGCGGGAGGGATGAGCAGTTCTTC	CASSYGSGRDEQFF
TRBV6-5	NA	TRBJ2-3	TRBD2	TGTGCCAGCGGTTCGGGAGGGGTCGGGACAGATACGCAGTATTTT	CASGSGGVGTDTQYF
TRBV3-1/TRBV3-2	NA	TRBJ1-1	TRBD1	TGTGCCAGCAGCCAAACCGGGACAGGGGGCACTGAAGCTTTCTTT	CASSQTGTGGTEAFF
TRBV15	NA	TRBJ2-1	TRBD2	TGTGCCACCAGCAGAGCGGCTAGCGGGGACAATGAGCAGTTCTTC	CATSRAASGDNEQFF
TRBV7-9	NA	TRBJ2-3	NA	TGTGCCAGCAGCTTAGCCTCGGGGGGCAAAGATACGCAGTATTTT	CASSLASGGKDTQYF
TRBV9	NA	TRBJ2-5	TRBD1	TGTGCCAGCAGCGTGGGGACAGTCTTAGGGGCCCAAGAGACCCAGTACTTC	CASSVGTVLGAQETQYF
TRBV5-7	NA	TRBJ1-5	NA	TGTGCCAGCAGCTTAGATTTACATACTATCTATCAGCCCCAGCATTTT	CASSLDLHTIYQPQHF
TRBV5-1	NA	TRBJ2-2	NA	TGCGCCAGCAGCTCCTCCCCTACCGGGGAGCTGTTTTTT	CASSSSPTGELFF
TRBV24-1	NA	TRBJ1-6	NA	TGTGCCACCAGTGATTTTGCGGGGGTGGATTCACCCCTCCACTTT	CATSDFAGVDSPLHF
TRBV9	NA	TRBJ1-2	NA	TGTGCCAGCAGCGTAGGTAATATCGGCGAGCGGCGGGGCTACACCTTC	CASSVGNIGERRGYTF
TRBV27	NA	TRBJ1-2	NA	TGTGCCAGCAGGGGGACATCGTCCTGGGAGCACTATGGCTACACCTTC	CASRGTSSWEHYGYTF
TRBV9	NA	TRBJ2-2	TRBD2	TGTGCCAGCAGCCCAAGGACTAGCGGGAGGGCCGGGGAGCTGTTTTTT	CASSPRTSGRAGELFF
TRBV5-4	NA	TRBJ2-1	TRBD2	TGTGCCAGTAGACGGGGGGACCGCTACAATGAGCAGTTCTTC	CASRRGDRYNEQFF
TRBV6-5	NA	TRBJ2-2	NA	TGTGCCAGCAGACTGAACAGGGCGGGGGCCGGGGAGCTGTTTTTT	CASRLNRAGAGELFF
TRBV6-2/TRBV6-3	NA	TRBJ2-5	TRBD2	TGTGCCAGCAGCCGTACTAGCGGGGGCTACCAAGAGACCCAGTACTTC	CASSRTSGGYQETQYF
TRBV7-2	NA	TRBJ2-3	NA	TGTGCCAGCAGCTTCCTTGCGGGACTTGTGACAGATACGCAGTATTTT	CASSFLAGLVTDTQYF
TRBV5-4	once	TRBJ1-1	NA	TGTGCCAGCAGCCCTTCAACAGGTGGCACTGAAGCTTTCTTT	CASSPSTGGTEAFF
TRBV11-2	NA	TRBJ2-1	NA	TGTGCCAGCAGCTTAGTTCCCCCTAGCGCCAATGAGCAGTTCTTC	CASSLVPPSANEQFF
TRBV4-3	NA	TRBJ1-1	TRBD1	TGCGCCAGCAGCCAAGAACGGACAGGGTTCTACACTGAAGCTTTCTTT	CASSQERTGFYTEAFF
TRBV28	NA	TRBJ2-7	NA	TGTGCCAGCAGTTCAACGGTATCGCCGAGCTCCTACGAGCAGTACTTC	CASSSTVSPSSYEQYF
TRBV27	NA	TRBJ2-5	NA	TGTGCCAGCAGTTTATATGGCAGAACTATCAAGACCGGGGAGACCCAGTACTTC	CASSLYGRTIKTGETQYF
TRBV6-5	NA	TRBJ2-7	TRBD2	TGTGCCAGCAGTTCTAGCGGGAGGGCCACCTACGAGCAGTACTTC	CASSSSGRATYEQYF
TRBV7-2	NA	TRBJ2-3	TRBD1	TGTGCCAGCAGCTTCGACAGGGTGGGCACAGATACGCAGTATTTT	CASSFDRVGTDTQYF
TRBV25-1	NA	TRBJ2-7	TRBD2	TGTGCCAGCAGTAATAGCGGGAGTCTCTACGAGCAGTACTTC	CASSNSGSLYEQYF
TRBV7-9	NA	TRBJ1-1	NA	TGTGCCAGCAGCCAGGGACAAATGAACACTGAAGCTTTCTTT	CASSQGQMNTEAFF